This TCR beta chain was recovered during a study of a mutant IDH1 vaccine in newly diagnosed glioma (dated by TCRdb to 2020 to 2022). About the study as a whole: Patients received eight vaccinations in weeks 1, 3, 5, 7, 11, 15, 19 and 23, corresponding to visits V03 through V10. For exploratory analyses, approximately 25 treated patients had longitudinal TCRB deep sequencing done wherever samples were available. Of the approximately 34 patients who were treated, around 62% were male and approximately 40% were female, and the mean age was around 40 years. Before enrollment, most patients had been given radiochemotherapy with temozolomide as standard therapy, while the rest had received either radiotherapy alone or temozolomide alone. Vaccination was initiated 4-6 weeks after radiotherapy alone, or concurrently with temozolomide cycles in the chemotherapy-containing groups. Peripheral blood samples were drawn at six visits, namely V03 (baseline), V05, V07, V10, V12 and V13.

Sample time point, as interpreted from the label and publication: week 23, last vaccination. A 20-mer mutant IDH1 peptide at 300 micrograms in Montanide made up each vaccine dose, which was injected subcutaneously together with topical imiquimod. Donors had newly diagnosed WHO grade 3 or 4 IDH1-mutant astrocytomas with loss of nuclear ATRX. The samples were drawn from NOA16, a multicentre, single-arm, open-label phase I trial in Germany that tested a mutant IDH1 peptide vaccine in humans for the first time. Genomic DNA for TCRB sequencing was extracted from EDTA blood using the DNeasy Blood and Tissue Kit. The library relied on the immunoSEQ multiplex PCR assay. Rearranged TCR beta chain sequences were amplified using the hsTCRB Kit according to the manufacturer's protocol. TCRB libraries were sequenced on an Illumina MiSeq. In the source study's methods: The proprietary platform of the kit vendor was used for demultiplexing, trimming and gene mapping. Entries here come from immuneACCESS through TCRdb and include only in-frame sequences with V and J called. Some clones fail to appear in such tables; in the studies checked, an unresolved V gene covers under half of the shortfall, and the cause of the remainder is unknown. V and J calls and clone size are copied from that table; D and trimming were computed from the DNA. Across this sample there are around 76,000 clones, with more than 70% seen only once. Clones ranked in the top ten supply 0.77% of the sample.

General findings and caveats noted by the study authors: Immune responses induced by the vaccine were seen in over 80% of patients across multiple MHC alleles. PBMC samples for TCRB deep sequencing were selected based on availability. The authors noted that analyses of patient blood samples could not be reproduced because of sample limitations. Changes in the top peripheral T cell clonotypes picked up by TCRB sequencing did not appear to be linked to pseudoprogression.

With respect to this clone: Its antigen target is currently unknown. Base qualities are not provided; no much larger clone lies one nucleotide away.

V drops 2 bases and J drops 4 bases, leaving 14 bases in between. The CDR3 measures 16 amino acids from cysteine to phenylalanine. CDR3 DNA is the only sequence kept; it has 48 bases, read in frame from the first base. In the germline V gene (reference sequence), CDR1 corresponds to MNHEY and CDR2 to SMNVEV. The clonotype was recovered from a woman aged 45-65 years with glioma. This chain is built from TRBV27 and TRBJ1-4; a tentative D match to TRBD1 spans 5 bases. The material sequenced was PBMCs, taken from a glioma patient whose treatment included an IDH1 peptide vaccine. DNA sequence: TGTGCCAGCAGTTTACAGACAGTTAGGGGTAATGAAAAACTGTTTTTT. Its protein product is CASSLQTVRGNEKLFF.